A single sample is the source of the 29 T cell receptor beta chains below, sequenced in a study of early T cells in non-severe SARS-CoV-2 infection. Using its own MiXCR run on the 5' RACE reads, TCRdb lists one record per CDR3 protein. The sample includes roughly 30,000 distinct CDR3 sequences, roughly 5.1% of them seen just once. The sample consisted of whole blood. These receptors originate from an adult who was a healthcare worker with PCR-confirmed SARS-CoV-2 infection or an uninfected control (not recorded which).

There are many counts of this clonotype. The chain recombines TRBV5-1 with TRBJ2-2; 7 bases agree with TRBD1. The CDR3 covers 14 residues. The germline gives CDR1 SGHRS, CDR2 YFSETQ. Trimming removed 4 bases from V and 5 bases from J; junction bases left unmatched: 5. The DNA for the CDR3 is TGCGCCAGCAGCGCTACAGGGGATACCGGGGAGCTGTTTTTT. Amino acids: CASSATGDTGELFF. Using reference TRBV5-1 and TRBJ2-2 for the parts outside the CDR3, the full variable domain is KAGVTQTPRYLIKTRGQQVTLSCSPISGHRSVSWYQQTPGQGLQFLFEYFSETQRNKGNFPGRFSGRQFSNSRSEMNVSTLELGDSALYLCASSATGDTGELFFGEGSRLTVL.

The table lists this clonotype with many counts. The V gene is TRBV10-2, the J gene TRBJ2-7, with D possibly TRBD2 on 6 matching bases. The V and J ends lost 6 bases and 4 bases respectively, with 19 bases between them. This CDR3 region has 15 residues. CDR1 is WSHSY and CDR2 is SAAADI in the germline V gene. CDR3 region: CASSPRGGIGYEQYF. For the CDR3, the DNA is TGCGCCAGCAGCCCCCGAGGCGGGATTGGGTACGAGCAGTACTTC.

With regard to this clonotype: Germline is not matched at one junction end, which may reflect a read error. The chain is built from TRBV28 and TRBJ2-1; 10 bases align to TRBD1. Per the germline V gene, CDR1 is MDHEN and CDR2 is SYDVKM. The CDR3 sequence is 12 residues long. The CDR3 sequence is CASSAPGTGEIF. DNA for the CDR3: TGTGCCAGCAGTGCACCCGGGACAGGGGAGATCTTC.

The chain recombines TRBV12-3 or TRBV12-4 with TRBJ2-5; no reliable D call. V was trimmed by 6 bases and J by 4 bases, leaving 15 bases between them. The CDR3 spans 14 residues. The CDR3 region is CASSPRRGRETQYF. The DNA for the CDR3 is TGTGCCAGCAGCCCCCGGAGAGGACGAGAGACCCAGTACTTC.

This chain links TRBV21-1 with TRBJ2-7. TRBV21-1 is annotated as a pseudogene. There are 13 residues in the CDR3. The CDR3 DNA follows: TGTGCCAGCACCTGGGGTTATTGGTACGAGCAGTACTTC. As protein: CASTWGYWYEQYF.

This clonotype was counted at least ten times. CDR3 loop: CSAGGGRPSYEQYF. The CDR3 region has the DNA TGCAGTGCTGGAGGCGGGAGGCCCTCCTACGAGCAGTACTTC. The rearrangement joins TRBV20-1 to TRBJ2-7, with 8 nucleotides matching TRBD2. The CDR3 is 14 residues long. V trimming: 5 bases; J trimming: 0 bases; junction bases outside the gene matches: 6. Germline V CDR1 and CDR2: DFQATT, SNEGSKA (reference sequence).

This clonotype showed up many times. This chain connects TRBV7-6 to TRBJ2-1; the D gene could be TRBD1 or TRBD2 (5 bases each). V was pared by 5 bases and J by 4 bases, with 15 bases between. This CDR3 is built from 15 residues. The germline V gene has CDR1 SGHVS and CDR2 FNYEAQ. CDR3 bases: TGTGCCAGCAGCCCCCGGGACGGACAATACAATGAGCAGTTCTTC. It codes for CASSPRDGQYNEQFF. The whole variable domain, filled in from reference TRBV7-6 and TRBJ2-1, reads GAGVSQSPRYKVTKRGQDVALRCDPISGHVSLYWYRQALGQGPEFLTYFNYEAQQDKSGLPNDRFSAERPEGSISTLTIQRTEQRDSAMYRCASSPRDGQYNEQFFGPGTRLTVL.

This rearrangement joins TRBV12-3 or TRBV12-4 to TRBJ1-5; 9 nucleotides align to TRBD1. With 6 bases clipped from V and 5 bases from J, the junction kept 2 bases outside the gene matches. The CDR3 is 13 residues long. The CDR3 here is CASRRQGDQPQHF. The DNA for the CDR3 is TGTGCCAGCAGGAGACAGGGGGATCAGCCCCAGCATTTT.

This clonotype was seen at least ten times. The V gene is TRBV5-1, the J gene TRBJ1-2; tentatively, D is TRBD1 (5 bases). CDR3 length equals 15 residues. Germline lookup yields CDR1 SGHRS and CDR2 YFSETQ. The ends were cut back, 0 bases at V and 3 bases at J, with 12 bases in the middle. DNA of the CDR3: TGCGCCAGCAGCTTGGACACGTCCAGGGACTATGGCTACACCTTC. Its translation: CASSLDTSRDYGYTF.

This clonotype has ten or more counts. The J gene is TRBJ2-7, the V gene TRBV18; TRBD1 matches at 9 bases. J lost 7 bases, V lost 3 bases, and 10 bases had no gene match. CDR1 and CDR2 from the germline V gene are KGHSH and LQKENI. This CDR3 is 15 amino acids long. CDR3 in DNA: TGTGCCAGCTCACCCTCGACAGGGGGAGAGCGGGAGCAGTACTTC. Translated: CASSPSTGGEREQYF.

This clonotype was seen repeatedly, ten times or more. The chain joins TRBV27 to TRBJ2-5; D is uncertain. Germline V lookup: CDR1 MNHEY, CDR2 SMNVEV (reference sequence). V lost 1 base to trimming and J lost 3 bases, with 6 bases between them. There are 13 residues in the CDR3. CDR3 protein: CASSLFRKETQYF. DNA of the CDR3: TGTGCCAGCAGTTTATTTCGTAAAGAGACCCAGTACTTC.

This clonotype has just a few counts. In nucleotides, the CDR3 is TGTGCCAGCAGCACGGACACACTACGGACCACCGGGGAGCTGTTTTTT. Encoded protein: CASSTDTLRTTGELFF. The chain links TRBV5-4 to TRBJ2-2; the D gene is possibly TRBD1 (5 bases). Germline lookup yields CDR1 SGHNT and CDR2 YYREEE (reference sequence). The CDR3 covers 16 residues. Trimming cost V 4 bases and J 4 bases, with 17 bases left between them.

There are many counts of this clonotype. The chain combines TRBV25-1 with TRBJ2-7; unclear D gene. V was clipped by 6 bases and J by 5 bases, with 17 bases between them. The CDR3 runs 14 residues. The V gene's germline CDR1 is MGHDK and CDR2 SYGVNS. The CDR3 reads CASSNRARLHEQYF. The CDR3 region has the DNA TGTGCCAGCAGCAACCGTGCCAGGCTCCACGAGCAGTACTTC.

This clonotype was counted ten times or more. The chain employs TRBV5-1 and TRBJ2-2; TRBD2 matches 11 bases. With 0 bases clipped from V and 6 bases from J, the junction kept 10 bases outside the gene matches. Germline CDR1 reads SGHRS; CDR2 reads YFSETQ. The CDR3 consists of 18 residues. This CDR3 is CASSLAVAGGLPPGELFF. In DNA form, the CDR3 reads TGCGCCAGCAGCTTGGCCGTAGCGGGAGGGCTTCCGCCCGGGGAGCTGTTTTTT.

This clonotype was counted at least ten times. V gene TRBV29-1 combines with J gene TRBJ1-1, with a possible D match to TRBD1 (6 bases). CDR1 and CDR2 from the germline V gene are SQVTM and ANQGSEA. The CDR3 extends over 14 amino acids. Trimming shortened V by 7 bases and J by 1 base, and 16 bases separated the two germline ends. CDR3 protein: CSGGAAAQNTEAFF. The CDR3 region has the DNA TGCAGCGGGGGGGCGGCAGCCCAGAACACTGAAGCTTTCTTT.

This clonotype was counted only a few times. The genes are TRBV10-1 and TRBJ2-3; D may be TRBD2 (5 bases). This CDR3 is built from 13 residues. V was cut by 5 bases and J by 5 bases, with 11 bases left in between. The germline CDR1 and CDR2 sequences are WNHNN and SYGVQD (reference sequence). The CDR3 sequence: CASSRRTEDTQYF. The DNA for the CDR3 is TGCGCCAGCAGTAGGAGGACGGAAGATACGCAGTATTTT.

This clonotype showed up just a few times. This chain connects TRBV2 to TRBJ1-1; D is ambiguous. Germline lookup yields CDR1 SNHLY and CDR2 FYNNEI. The V and J ends lost 6 bases and 5 bases respectively, with 10 bases between them. The CDR3 runs 12 residues. CDR3 protein: CASSNSWTEAFF. Written as DNA, the CDR3 is TGTGCCAGCAGCAATTCCTGGACTGAAGCTTTCTTT.

This clonotype was picked up many times. The chain joins TRBV25-1 to TRBJ2-2; 10 positions match TRBD1. The J segment lost 3 bases and the V segment lost 6 bases, leaving 1 base of the junction unmatched. The germline V gene has CDR1 MGHDK and CDR2 SYGVNS. The length of the CDR3 is 14 residues. The CDR3 sequence: CASRGQGYTGELFF. CDR3 DNA: TGTGCCAGCAGGGGACAGGGGTACACCGGGGAGCTGTTTTTT.

This clonotype was seen ten or more times. The chain uses TRBV29-1 and TRBJ1-2, with 7 positions matching TRBD1. Trimming removed 7 bases from V and 4 bases from J; junction bases left unmatched: 9. The germline V gene encodes CDR1 SQVTM and CDR2 ANQGSEA. The CDR3 is 13 amino acids. The CDR3 reads CSASAGTAYGYTF. CDR3 nucleotide sequence: TGCAGCGCGTCGGCCGGGACAGCCTATGGCTACACCTTC.

This clonotype was detected many times. The chain employs TRBV7-8 and TRBJ1-2; the D is unclear. The CDR3 length is 14 residues. V lost 0 bases and J lost 8, with 13 bases in between. Germline CDR1 SGHVS, CDR2 FQNEAQ. The DNA of the CDR3 is TGTGCCAGCAGCTTAGCAGACAACGCCGAAGGCTACACCTTC. Encoded protein: CASSLADNAEGYTF.

This clonotype was seen many times. In nucleotides, the CDR3 is TGTGCCAGCAGCTTATCGGTGAGCACAGATACGCAGTATTTT. Translated, it gives CASSLSVSTDTQYF. V usage is TRBV11-3 and J usage is TRBJ2-3, with D unclear. Germline lookup yields CDR1 SGHNT and CDR2 YENEEA. The CDR3 runs to 14 residues. V was trimmed by 2 bases and J by 0 bases, leaving 6 bases between them.

This clonotype was seen at least ten times. The rearrangement links TRBV6-6 to TRBJ2-7, with 8 positions matching TRBD1. V trimming: 4 bases; J trimming: 5 bases; junction bases outside the gene matches: 7. Germline V gene data show CDR1 as MNHNY and CDR2 as SVGAGI (reference sequence). The CDR3 runs to 14 residues. The CDR3 region has the DNA TGTGCCAGCAGTTTCCGGACAGGGCTTGACGAGCAGTACTTC. It is translated as CASSFRTGLDEQYF.

This clonotype showed up many times. The chain uses TRBV5-1 and TRBJ2-7, with D perhaps TRBD1 or TRBD2 (5 bases each). This CDR3 is built from 14 residues. The V gene lost 4 bases and the J gene lost 0 bases, with 11 bases spanning the gap. Germline V gene data show CDR1 as SGHRS and CDR2 as YFSETQ. The CDR3 DNA reads TGCGCCAGCAGCCCCGGGGCGGTCTCCTACGAGCAGTACTTC. This gives the protein CASSPGAVSYEQYF.

This clonotype was counted many times. The chain uses TRBV5-4 and TRBJ2-3; possible D gene TRBD2, 6 bases. Germline CDR1 and CDR2: SGHNT and YYREEE (reference sequence). The ends were cut back, 3 bases at V and 4 bases at J, with 9 bases in the middle. The CDR3 covers 13 residues. The CDR3 coding sequence is TGTGCCAGCAGCTCCCGACTAGCAGATACGCAGTATTTT. Amino acid sequence: CASSSRLADTQYF.

This clonotype was counted ten times or more. The chain is built from TRBV11-2 and TRBJ2-7; the D is unclear. Germline V gene lookup returns CDR1 SGHAT and CDR2 FQNNGV. The CDR3 extends over 16 amino acids. The V gene lost 4 bases and the J gene lost 0 bases, with 16 bases spanning the gap. CDR3 in amino acids: CASSSSNPGASYEQYF. CDR3 DNA: TGTGCCAGCAGCTCCTCGAATCCGGGCGCCTCCTACGAGCAGTACTTC.

The chain employs TRBV28 and TRBJ2-7; D is undetermined. Germline-derived CDR1 and CDR2 are MDHEN and SYDVKM. This CDR3 has 14 residues. V lost 3 bases and J 0 bases, leaving 9 bases between the germline ends. CDR3 sequence reads: CASSFHTDSYEQYF. The CDR3 DNA reads TGTGCCAGCAGTTTCCACACCGACTCCTACGAGCAGTACTTC.

At least ten counts were recorded for this clonotype. V and J are TRBV20-1 and TRBJ2-6, with D possibly being TRBD1 or TRBD2 (5 bases each). The CDR3 consists of 19 residues. Germline-derived CDR1 and CDR2 are DFQATT and SNEGSKA (reference sequence). Trimming removed 3 bases from V and 3 bases from J, with 24 bases in between. The chain's CDR3 is CSASGARDGLNFGANVLTF. The CDR3 bases are TGCAGTGCTAGCGGAGCCAGGGACGGGCTAAATTTTGGGGCCAACGTCCTGACTTTC.

Many counts were recorded for this clonotype. This chain links TRBV6-6 with TRBJ1-2; 7 nucleotides line up with TRBD1. The V gene end was trimmed by 2 bases and the J gene end by 4 bases; junction bases not matched to a gene: 7. There are 15 residues in the CDR3. Germline loops: CDR1 MNHNY, CDR2 SVGAGI (reference sequence). The DNA for the CDR3 is TGTGCCAGCAGTTACGGACAGGAACCTATCTATGGCTACACCTTC. The encoded protein is CASSYGQEPIYGYTF.

This clonotype was observed at least ten times. The chain carries TRBV11-3 and TRBJ2-7; TRBD1 matches at 9 bases. From germline, CDR1 is SGHNT and CDR2 YENEEA. Losses at the gene ends were 6 bases for V and 5 bases for J; bases not matched to a gene: 8. The CDR3 length is 14 residues. The CDR3 protein is CASRSRDRDHEQYF. CDR3 nucleotide sequence: TGTGCCAGCAGATCCCGGGACAGGGACCACGAGCAGTACTTC.